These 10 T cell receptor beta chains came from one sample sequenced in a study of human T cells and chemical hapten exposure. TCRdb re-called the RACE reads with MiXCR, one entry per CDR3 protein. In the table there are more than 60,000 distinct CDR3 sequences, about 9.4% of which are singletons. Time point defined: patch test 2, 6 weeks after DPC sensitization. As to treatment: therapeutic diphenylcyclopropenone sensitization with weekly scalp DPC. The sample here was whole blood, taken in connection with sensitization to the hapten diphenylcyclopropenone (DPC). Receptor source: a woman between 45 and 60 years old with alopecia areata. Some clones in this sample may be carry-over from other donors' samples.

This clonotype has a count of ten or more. The CDR3 loop is CASRPVFGTSYEQYF. The CDR3 DNA follows: TGTGCCAGCAGGCCGGTGTTCGGGACATCCTACGAGCAGTACTTC. The V call is TRBV6-5, the J call TRBJ2-7, with TRBD1 as a possible D gene (6 bases). This CDR3 comprises 15 residues. Germline CDR1 MNHEY, CDR2 SVGAGI. V gave up 6 bases and J gave up 1 base, with 16 bases separating them.

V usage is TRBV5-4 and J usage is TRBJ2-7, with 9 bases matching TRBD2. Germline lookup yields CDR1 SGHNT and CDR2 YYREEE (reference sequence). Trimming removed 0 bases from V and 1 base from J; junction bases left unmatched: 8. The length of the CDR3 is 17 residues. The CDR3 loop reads CASSLGGGRALSYEQYF. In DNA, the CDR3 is TGTGCCAGCAGCTTGGGAGGCGGGAGGGCCCTTTCCTACGAGCAGTACTTC.

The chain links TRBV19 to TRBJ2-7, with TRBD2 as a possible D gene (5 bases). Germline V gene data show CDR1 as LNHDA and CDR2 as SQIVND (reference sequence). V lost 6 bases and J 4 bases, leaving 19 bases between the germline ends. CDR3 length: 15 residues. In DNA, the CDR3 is TGTGCCAGTAGCACGGATGCTGAGCGGCAGTACGAGCAGTACTTC. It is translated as CASSTDAERQYEQYF.

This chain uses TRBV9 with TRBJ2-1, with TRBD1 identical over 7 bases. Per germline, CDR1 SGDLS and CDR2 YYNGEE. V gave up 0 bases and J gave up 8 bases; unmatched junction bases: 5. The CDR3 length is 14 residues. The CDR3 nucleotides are TGTGCCAGCAGCGTAGAGGGGGCTATCGATGAGCAGTTCTTC. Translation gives CASSVEGAIDEQFF.

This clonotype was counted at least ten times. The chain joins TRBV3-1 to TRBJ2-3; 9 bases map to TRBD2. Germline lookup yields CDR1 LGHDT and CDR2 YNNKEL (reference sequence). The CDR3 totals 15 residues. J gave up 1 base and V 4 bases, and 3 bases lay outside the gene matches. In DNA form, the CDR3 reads TGTGCCAGCAGCCCCCAGCGGGGGGGCACAGATACGCAGTATTTT. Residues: CASSPQRGGTDTQYF.

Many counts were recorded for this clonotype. CDR3 sequence (DNA): TGTGCCAGCAGCCCCGGGACTAGAACAGATACGCAGTATTTT. It encodes CASSPGTRTDTQYF. This chain joins TRBV7-9 and TRBJ2-3; TRBD2 matches 8 bases. Germline CDR1 reads SEHNR; CDR2 reads FQNEAQ (reference sequence). The CDR3 is made up of 14 amino acids. V shed 5 bases and J 3 bases; nucleotides not matched to a gene: 4.

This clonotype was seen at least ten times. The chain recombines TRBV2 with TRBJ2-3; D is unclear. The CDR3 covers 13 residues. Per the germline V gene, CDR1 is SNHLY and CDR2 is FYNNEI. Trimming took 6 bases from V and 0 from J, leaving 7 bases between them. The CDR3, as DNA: TGTGCCAGCAGACCCTCTAGCACAGATACGCAGTATTTT. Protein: CASRPSSTDTQYF.

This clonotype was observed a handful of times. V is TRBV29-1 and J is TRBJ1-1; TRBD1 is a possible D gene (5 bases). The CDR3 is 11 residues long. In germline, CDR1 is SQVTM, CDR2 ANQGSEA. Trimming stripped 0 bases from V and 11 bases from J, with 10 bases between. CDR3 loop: CSVEEPWGAFF. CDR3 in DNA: TGCAGCGTTGAAGAACCCTGGGGGGCTTTCTTT.

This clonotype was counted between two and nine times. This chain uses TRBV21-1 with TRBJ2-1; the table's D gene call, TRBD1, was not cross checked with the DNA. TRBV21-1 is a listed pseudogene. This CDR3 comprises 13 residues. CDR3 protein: CASSLKRGNEQFF. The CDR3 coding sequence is TGTGCCAGCAGTCTAAAGAGGGGAAATGAGCAGTTCTTC.

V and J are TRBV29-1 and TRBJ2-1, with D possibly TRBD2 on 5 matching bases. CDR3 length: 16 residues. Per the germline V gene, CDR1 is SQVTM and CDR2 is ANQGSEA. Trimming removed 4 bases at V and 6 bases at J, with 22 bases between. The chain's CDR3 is CSVAQIAIRGSNEQFF. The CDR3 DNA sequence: TGCAGCGTTGCCCAAATAGCAATAAGAGGGTCCAATGAGCAGTTCTTC.